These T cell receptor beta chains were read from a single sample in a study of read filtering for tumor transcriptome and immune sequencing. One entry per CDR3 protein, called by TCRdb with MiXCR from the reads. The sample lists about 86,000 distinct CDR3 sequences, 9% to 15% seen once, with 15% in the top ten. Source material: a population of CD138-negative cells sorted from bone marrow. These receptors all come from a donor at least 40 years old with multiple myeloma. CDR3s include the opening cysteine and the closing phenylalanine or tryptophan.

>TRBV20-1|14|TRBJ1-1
CSARVGGRDTEAFF
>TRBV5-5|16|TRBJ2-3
CASSPPGSGRADTQYF
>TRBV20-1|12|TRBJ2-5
CSAPGQTETQYF
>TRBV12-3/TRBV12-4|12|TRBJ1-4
CASSLASRKLFF
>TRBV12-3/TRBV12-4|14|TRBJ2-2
CASTITGDTGELFF
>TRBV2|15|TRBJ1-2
CASSERQGINYGYTF
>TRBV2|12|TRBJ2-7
CASRTVTYEQYF
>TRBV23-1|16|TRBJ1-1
CASSQKGGQGDTEAFF
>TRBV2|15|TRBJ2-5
CASTGTSGAQETQYF
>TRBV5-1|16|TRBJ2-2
CASSFLAGGNTGELFF
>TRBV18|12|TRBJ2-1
CASSKGDREQFF
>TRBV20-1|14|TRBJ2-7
CSASGQEYSYEQYF
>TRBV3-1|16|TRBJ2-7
CASSQDRGRSAYEQYF
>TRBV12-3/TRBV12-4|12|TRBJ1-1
CASSSGWTEAFF
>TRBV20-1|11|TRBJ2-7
CSARAPGEQYF
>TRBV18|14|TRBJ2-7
CASSPPDWVYEQYF
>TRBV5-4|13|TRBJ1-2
CASSQTGLYGYTF
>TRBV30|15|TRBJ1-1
CAWSVIGRRFTEAFF
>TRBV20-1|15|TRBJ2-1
CSSRPGQGSYNEQFF
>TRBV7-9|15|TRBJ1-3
CASSLTTGAGNTIYF
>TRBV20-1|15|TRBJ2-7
CSARDELAGAGEQYF
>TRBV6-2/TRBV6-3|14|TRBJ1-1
CASSSGAGGSEAFF
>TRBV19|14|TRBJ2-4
CASSIRDRKNIQYF
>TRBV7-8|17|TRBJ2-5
CASSLGRSTGGWETQYF
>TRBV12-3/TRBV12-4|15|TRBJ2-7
CASSYGLAGTYEQYF
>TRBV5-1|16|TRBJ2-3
CASSLGAGQGLNTQYF
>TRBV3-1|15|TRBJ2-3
CASSTTGFSSDTQYF
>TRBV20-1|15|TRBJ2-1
CSASGRSSNYNEQFF
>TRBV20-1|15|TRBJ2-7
CSARALRTTVDEQYF
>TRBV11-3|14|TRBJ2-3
CASSPQGPGDTQYF
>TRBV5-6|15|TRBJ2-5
CASSLRTGLGETQYF
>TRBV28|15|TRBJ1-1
CASSTSGTVNTEAFF
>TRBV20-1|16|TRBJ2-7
CSATEWGTSGSYEQYF
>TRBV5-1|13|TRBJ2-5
CASSLGVQETQYF